The present T cell receptor (beta chain) was sequenced within a study of human T cells and chemical hapten exposure. Sample time point: pre-sensitization, week 0. Treatment indicated: therapeutic diphenylcyclopropenone sensitization with weekly scalp DPC. The CDR3 spans 15 residues. Germline lookup yields CDR1 LGHDT and CDR2 YNNKEL (reference sequence). V shed 3 bases, J shed 4 bases, and the junction held 4 bases outside the gene matches. Ten or more counts support this clonotype. In TCRdb, the RACE reads were re-called with MiXCR into one record per CDR3 protein. The sample lists about 380,000 distinct CDR3 sequences; approximately 5.1% were seen once.

This sequence joins TRBV3-1 and TRBJ1-2, with TRBD1 matching 11 bases. The origin of this receptor is a woman in her fifties or sixties with alopecia areata. Some clones in this sample may be carry-over from other donors' samples. Sample: whole blood, taken in connection with sensitization to the hapten diphenylcyclopropenone (DPC). CDR3 DNA sequence: TGTGCCAGCAGCCAGTCCGGGACAGGGGGCTATGGCTACACCTTC. Translation: CASSQSGTGGYGYTF. The full variable domain, its missing parts supplied by reference TRBV3-1 and TRBJ1-2, is DTAVSQTPKYLVTQMGNDKSIKCEQNLGHDTMYWYKQDSKKFLKIMFSYNNKELIINETVPNRFSPKSPDKAHLNLHINSLELGDSAVYFCASSQSGTGGYGYTFGSGTRLTVV.